This entry is about one T cell receptor (beta chain). What it recognizes is unknown. These data originate in a study of regulatory T cells in long-lasting Graves disease. Time point described: persistent/refractory GD, antithyroid drugs over 5 years with positive TRAb. TCR sequences were obtained from RNA taken from PBMCs. Arm-PCR with iRepertoire HTBI primers amplified the CDR3 regions for these TCR beta libraries. TCRdb recomputed calls from the multiplex PCR reads with MiXCR, one row per CDR3 protein. The sample has hundreds of thousands of distinct CDR3 sequences, around a fifth seen once. Trimming pared 0 bases from V and 5 bases from J, leaving 11 bases between. The CDR3 runs 15 residues. Germline CDR1 MGHRA, CDR2 YSYEKL. Whole-study results and caveats: For persistent Graves' patients, TCR diversity was lower than for newly diagnosed ones. Only a small sample size was used, which may have cut accuracy.

Specimen: peripheral blood mononuclear cells (PBMCs), collected when the disease was refractory, from a patient treated with antithyroid drugs. The sequence was obtained from a female donor with Graves disease. The V and J genes are TRBV4-1 and TRBJ1-5; D gene unclear. CDR3 residues: CASSQDTTDYQPQHF. DNA for the CDR3: TGCGCCAGCAGCCAAGATACCACAGATTATCAGCCCCAGCATTTT.